The 3 T cell receptor beta chains reported below all come from one sample, sequenced in a study of blood T cell repertoires in COVID-19. Assay: immunoSEQ multiplex PCR; the TCRdb copy retains only in-frame clones and omits some. Of around 290,000 clones detected, 91% appear once; the ten largest clones hold about 2%. Sequenced material: peripheral blood. The receptors were gathered from a young woman with COVID-19, enrolled during active disease.

The rearrangement joins TRBV6-5 to TRBJ2-5, with D perhaps TRBD1 (5 bases). The CDR3 extends over 11 amino acids. V was trimmed by 11 bases and J by 7 bases, leaving 14 bases between them. Germline assignment: CDR1 MNHEY and CDR2 SVGAGI. The CDR3 sequence: CASWFQGTQYF. The CDR3 coding sequence is TGTGCCTCTTGGTTCCAGGGGACCCAGTACTTC.

The chain joins TRBV2 to TRBJ2-3; D ambiguous. The CDR3 has 14 residues. V shed 7 bases and J shed 0 bases, with 11 bases lying between them. The germline CDR1 and CDR2 sequences are SNHLY and FYNNEI. For the CDR3, the DNA is TGTGCCAGCAAGGAACGGAGAAGCACAGATACGCAGTATTTT. Amino acids: CASKERRSTDTQYF.

This clone was seen just once. The V and J genes are TRBV3-1 (or the pseudogene TRBV3-2) and TRBJ2-3; D is ambiguous. The V and J ends lost 4 bases and 0 bases respectively, with 8 bases between them. CDR1 LGHDT and CDR2 YNNKEL come from the germline V gene (reference sequence). This CDR3 spans 14 amino acids. CDR3 residues: CASSPFQSTDTQYF. Here the CDR3 DNA reads TGTGCCAGCAGCCCCTTCCAGAGCACAGATACGCAGTATTTT.